This TCR beta chain was obtained from a study of T-cell reconstitution after alpha-beta-depleted transplantation in children. Overall study results and limits: Most T-cell counts and diversity one year after the transplant came from T cells that were newly produced. By about two months after transplant, alpha-beta T cells reportedly arose from several hundred graft clones that had expanded.

This clonotype was seen a few times. Its cognate antigen is unknown. The ends lost 4 bases at V and 4 bases at J; junction bases unmatched: 16. The CDR3 length is 17 residues. CDR1 is SGHRS, CDR2 YFSETQ, per germline. Construction of the TCRbeta library involved unique molecular identifiers. Using its own MiXCR run on the PCR reads, TCRdb lists one record per CDR3 protein. Counted here are about 980,000 distinct CDR3 sequences, less than 30% occurring once; the ten biggest clones make up roughly 27%. The sample here was PBMCs, mostly from graft donor cells, taken 360 days after TCRalphabeta/CD19-depleted stem cell transplant. The clonotype was recovered from a boy under three years old who had a stem cell transplant for SCID, so the T cells may come from the graft donor. V usage is TRBV5-1 and J usage is TRBJ2-7; 8 bases align to TRBD1. The CDR3 spells CASSLYFRRDRSYEQYF. The DNA for the CDR3 is TGCGCCAGCAGCCTCTACTTCCGCCGGGACAGGTCATACGAGCAGTACTTC. The whole variable domain, filled in from reference TRBV5-1 and TRBJ2-7, reads KAGVTQTPRYLIKTRGQQVTLSCSPISGHRSVSWYQQTPGQGLQFLFEYFSETQRNKGNFPGRFSGRQFSNSRSEMNVSTLELGDSALYLCASSLYFRRDRSYEQYFGPGTRLTVT.